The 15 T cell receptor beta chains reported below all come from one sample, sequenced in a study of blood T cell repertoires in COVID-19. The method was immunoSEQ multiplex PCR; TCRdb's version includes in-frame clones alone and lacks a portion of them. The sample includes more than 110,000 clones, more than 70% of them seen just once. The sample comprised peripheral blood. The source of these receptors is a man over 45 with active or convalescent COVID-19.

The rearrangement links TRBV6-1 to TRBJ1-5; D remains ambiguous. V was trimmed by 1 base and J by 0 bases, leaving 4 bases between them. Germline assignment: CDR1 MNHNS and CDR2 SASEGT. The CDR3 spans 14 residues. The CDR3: CASSEVNSNQPQHF. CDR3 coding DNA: TGTGCCAGCAGTGAAGTAAATAGCAATCAGCCCCAGCATTTT.

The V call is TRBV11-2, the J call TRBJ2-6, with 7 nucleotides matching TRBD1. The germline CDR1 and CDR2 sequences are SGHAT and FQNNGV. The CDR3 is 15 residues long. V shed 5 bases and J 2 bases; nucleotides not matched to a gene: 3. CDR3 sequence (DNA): TGTGCCAGCAGCCCGGACAGGACTGGGGCCAACGTCCTGACTTTC. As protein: CASSPDRTGANVLTF.

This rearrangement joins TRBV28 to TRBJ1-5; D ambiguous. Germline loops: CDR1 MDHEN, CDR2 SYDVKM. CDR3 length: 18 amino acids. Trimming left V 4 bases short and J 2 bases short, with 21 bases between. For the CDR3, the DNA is TGTGCCAGCAGTTACCCTCGGGAGGCGAATCGGGGCAATCAGCCCCAGCATTTT. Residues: CASSYPREANRGNQPQHF.

The CDR3 DNA reads TGCGCCAGCAGCCAGGCCGCAGGGGCGGAGACCCAGTACTTC. This codes for CASSQAAGAETQYF. V is TRBV4-3 and J is TRBJ2-5; perhaps TRBD1 as D (6 bases). This CDR3 has 14 amino acids. From germline, CDR1 is LGHNA and CDR2 YSLEER. V lost 3 bases and J 5 bases, leaving 13 bases between the germline ends.

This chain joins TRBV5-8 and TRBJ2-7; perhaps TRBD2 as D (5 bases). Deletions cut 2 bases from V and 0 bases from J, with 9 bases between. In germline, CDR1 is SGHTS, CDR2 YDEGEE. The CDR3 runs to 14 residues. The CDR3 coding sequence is TGTGCCAGCAGCTTTGCCGGGAACTCCTACGAGCAGTACTTC. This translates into CASSFAGNSYEQYF.

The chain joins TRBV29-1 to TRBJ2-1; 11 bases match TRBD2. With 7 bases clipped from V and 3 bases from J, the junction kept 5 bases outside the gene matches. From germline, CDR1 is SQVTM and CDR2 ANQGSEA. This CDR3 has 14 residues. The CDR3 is CSASGTSGYNEQFF. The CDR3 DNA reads TGCAGCGCTTCTGGGACTAGCGGCTACAATGAGCAGTTCTTC.

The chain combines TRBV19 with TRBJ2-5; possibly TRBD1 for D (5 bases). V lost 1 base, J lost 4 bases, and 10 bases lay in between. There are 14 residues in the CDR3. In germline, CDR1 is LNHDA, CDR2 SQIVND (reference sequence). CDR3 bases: TGTGCCAGTAGTATAGGCCAGGGCCTAGAGACCCAGTACTTC. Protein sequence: CASSIGQGLETQYF.

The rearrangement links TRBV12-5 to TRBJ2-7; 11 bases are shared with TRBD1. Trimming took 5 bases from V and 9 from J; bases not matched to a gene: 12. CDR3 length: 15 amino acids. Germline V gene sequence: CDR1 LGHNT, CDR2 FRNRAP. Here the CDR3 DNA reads TGTGCTAGTGGTGATCGGGACAGGGGGGGACAGGTGCAGTACTTC. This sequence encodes CASGDRDRGGQVQYF.

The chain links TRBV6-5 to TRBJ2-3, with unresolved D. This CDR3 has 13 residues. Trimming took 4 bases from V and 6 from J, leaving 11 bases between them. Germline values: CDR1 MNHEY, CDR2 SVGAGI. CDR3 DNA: TGTGCCAGCAGTTCTATCGAGTGGGATACGCAGTATTTT. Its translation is CASSSIEWDTQYF.

In DNA, the CDR3 is TGTGCCAGCAGCCAAGATTTATGGCAGGGGGCAAATACGCAGTATTTT. As protein: CASSQDLWQGANTQYF. The rearrangement joins TRBV14 to TRBJ2-3; TRBD1 matches 8 bases. V gave up 0 bases and J gave up 7 bases; unmatched junction bases: 9. The CDR3 loop spans 16 amino acids. Per the germline V gene, CDR1 is SGHDN and CDR2 is FVKESK.

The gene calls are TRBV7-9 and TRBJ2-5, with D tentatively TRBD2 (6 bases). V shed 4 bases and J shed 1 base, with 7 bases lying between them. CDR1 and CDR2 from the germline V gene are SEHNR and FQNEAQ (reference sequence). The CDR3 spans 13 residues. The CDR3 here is CASSWRVQETQYF. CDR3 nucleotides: TGTGCCAGCAGCTGGAGGGTCCAAGAGACCCAGTACTTC.

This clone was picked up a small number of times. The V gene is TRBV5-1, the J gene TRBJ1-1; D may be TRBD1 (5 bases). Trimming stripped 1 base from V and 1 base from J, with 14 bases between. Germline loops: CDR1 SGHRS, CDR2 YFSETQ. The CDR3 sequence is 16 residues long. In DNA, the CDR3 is TGCGCCAGCAGCTTGAGGGCCGGCAGGGAGAACACTGAAGCTTTCTTT. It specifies CASSLRAGRENTEAFF.

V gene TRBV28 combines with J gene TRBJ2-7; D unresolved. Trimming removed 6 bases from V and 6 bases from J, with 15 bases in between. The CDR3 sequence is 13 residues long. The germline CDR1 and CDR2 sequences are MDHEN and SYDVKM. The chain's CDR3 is CASRSSPPGEQYF. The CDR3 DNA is TGTGCCAGCAGATCTAGTCCTCCGGGCGAGCAGTACTTC.

CDR3 sequence: CASSLAAGSAVNTQYF. Written as DNA, the CDR3 is TGCGCCAGCAGCTTGGCCGCCGGGAGTGCGGTAAATACGCAGTATTTT. The chain combines TRBV5-1 with TRBJ2-3, with TRBD2 as a possible D gene (6 bases). V gave up 0 bases and J gave up 7 bases, with 18 bases separating them. Germline CDR1 and CDR2: SGHRS and YFSETQ. This CDR3 is 16 amino acids long.

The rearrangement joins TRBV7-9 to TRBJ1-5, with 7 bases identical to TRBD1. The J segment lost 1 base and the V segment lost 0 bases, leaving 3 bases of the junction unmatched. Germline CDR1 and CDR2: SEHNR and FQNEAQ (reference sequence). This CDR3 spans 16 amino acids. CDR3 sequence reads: CASSLAQGISNQPQHF. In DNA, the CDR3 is TGTGCCAGCAGCTTAGCACAGGGGATCAGCAATCAGCCCCAGCATTTT. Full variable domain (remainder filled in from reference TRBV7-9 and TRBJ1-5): DTGVSQNPRHKITKRGQNVTFRCDPISEHNRLYWYRQTLGQGPEFLTYFQNEAQLEKSRLLSDRFSAERPKGSFSTLEIQRTEQGDSAMYLCASSLAQGISNQPQHFGDGTRLSIL.